This TCR beta chain was sequenced for a study of OX40 agonist ivuxolimab in advanced cancers. Study background: The eligibility criteria allowed prior anti-PD-1, anti-PD-L1 or anti-CTLA-4 therapy, and around 40% had some. Overall study findings and caveats: Researchers did not establish what antigens the expanded peripheral T cells target.

Data came from immunoSEQ multiplex PCR; TCRdb stores just in-frame clones and leaves some out. The sample records 65,000 to 85,000 clones, 84% being singletons. A remark on this clone: Its antigen remains unidentified.

CDR1 is MGHRA and CDR2 is YSYEKL in the germline V gene. Trimming left V 2 bases short and J 2 bases short, with 6 bases between. CDR3 size: 13 residues. This chain uses TRBV4-1 with TRBJ1-2; D is ambiguous. The TCR originated in an adult with an advanced solid tumor such as melanoma, head and neck, liver or kidney cancer. Sample: CD4+ or CD8+ T cells sorted from blood, taken in a trial of the OX40 agonist ivuxolimab. CDR3 DNA: TGCGCCAGCAGCCAACTTAGAAACTATGGCTACACCTTC. Its translation is CASSQLRNYGYTF.